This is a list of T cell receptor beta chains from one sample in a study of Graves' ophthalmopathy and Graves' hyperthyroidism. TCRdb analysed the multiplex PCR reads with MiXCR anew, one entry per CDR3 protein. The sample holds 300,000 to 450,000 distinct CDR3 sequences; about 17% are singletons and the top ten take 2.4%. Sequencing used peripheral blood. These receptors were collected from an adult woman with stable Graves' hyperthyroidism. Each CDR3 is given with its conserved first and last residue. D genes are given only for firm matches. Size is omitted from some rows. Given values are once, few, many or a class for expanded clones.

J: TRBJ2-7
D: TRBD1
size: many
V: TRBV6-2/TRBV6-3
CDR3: CASSYAQDRAYEQYF
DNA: TGTGCCAGCAGTTACGCTCAGGACAGGGCCTACGAGCAGTACTTC

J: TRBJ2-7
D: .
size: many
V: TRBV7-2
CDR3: CASSFGSGEQYF
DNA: TGTGCCAGCAGCTTCGGCTCTGGAGAGCAGTACTTC

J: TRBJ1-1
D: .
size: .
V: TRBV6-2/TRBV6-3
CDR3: CASSRTRMNTEAFF
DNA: TGTGCCAGCAGCCGCACCCGAATGAACACTGAAGCTTTCTTT

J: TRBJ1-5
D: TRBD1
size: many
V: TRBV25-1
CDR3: CASSPRDRDSSNYSNQPQHF
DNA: TGTGCCAGCAGTCCCCGGGACAGAGATTCATCCAATTATAGCAATCAGCCCCAGCATTTT

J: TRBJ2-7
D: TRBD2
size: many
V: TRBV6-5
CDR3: CAQGLSAGEQYF
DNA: TGTGCCCAGGGACTAAGTGCGGGCGAGCAGTACTTC

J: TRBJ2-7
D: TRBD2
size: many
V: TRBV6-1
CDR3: CASSGGLAAYEQYF
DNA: TGTGCCAGCAGTGGGGGACTAGCGGCCTACGAGCAGTACTTC

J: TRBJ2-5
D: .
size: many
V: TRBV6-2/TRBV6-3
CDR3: CASSPPGTQYF
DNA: TGTGCCAGCAGTCCACCAGGGACCCAGTACTTC

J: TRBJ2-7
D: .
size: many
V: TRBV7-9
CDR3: CASSPRSGPNEQYF
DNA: TGTGCCAGCAGCCCCCGGTCGGGGCCTAACGAGCAGTACTTC

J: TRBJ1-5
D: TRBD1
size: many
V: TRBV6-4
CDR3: CASSPQGWGFSNQPQHF
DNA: TGTGCCAGCAGCCCACAGGGGTGGGGGTTTAGCAATCAGCCCCAGCATTTT

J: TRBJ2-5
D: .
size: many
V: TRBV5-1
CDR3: CASSLDTELQYF
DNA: TGCGCCAGCAGCTTGGATACCGAGCTCCAGTACTTC